The 15 T cell receptor beta chains listed next were all sequenced from one sample in a study of graft-versus-host responses after intestinal transplantation. This table comes from immunoSEQ multiplex PCR, and its TCRdb copy is limited to in-frame clones, with some not included. In the table there are about 9,500 clones, roughly 88% of which are singletons. Sequences were derived from PBMCs, sampled 242 days after intestinal transplant. These receptors originate from a human patient who received an intestinal transplant, so some T cells may come from the graft donor.

J is TRBJ1-2 and V is TRBV19; 11 nucleotides match TRBD1. CDR1 and CDR2 (germline): LNHDA, SQIVND (reference sequence). V shed 4 bases, J shed 7 bases, and the junction held 11 bases outside the gene matches. The CDR3 has 16 amino acids. CDR3 loop: CASSKGQGGLRGGYTF. In DNA form, the CDR3 reads TGTGCCAGTAGTAAGGGACAGGGGGGCCTAAGAGGTGGCTACACCTTC.

In the case of this clone: A read error may account for a junction end that differs from germline. V is TRBV7-2 and J is TRBJ2-7, with 14 bases matching TRBD2. The CDR3 runs 15 residues. The germline V gene has CDR1 SGHTA and CDR2 FQGNSA. The CDR3 loop is CASSGGTSGSYERYF. In nucleotides, the CDR3 is TGTGCCAGCAGCGGGGGGACTAGCGGGAGCTACGAGCGGTACTTC.

This clone has only one observation. V gene TRBV13 combines with J gene TRBJ2-2; 7 positions agree with TRBD1. This CDR3 comprises 15 residues. V was pared by 0 bases and J by 4 bases, with 2 bases of the junction left unmatched. CDR1 is PRHDT, CDR2 FYEKMQ, per germline (reference sequence). CDR3 sequence: CASSLGTGITGELFF. As DNA, the CDR3 is TGTGCCAGCAGCTTAGGGACAGGGATCACCGGGGAGCTGTTTTTT.

The chain recombines TRBV19 with TRBJ1-2; D is undetermined. The CDR3 consists of 12 residues. Germline lookup yields CDR1 LNHDA and CDR2 SQIVND (reference sequence). With 10 bases removed from V and 9 bases from J, the gap between germline ends came to 18 bases. This CDR3 reads CATKEPGIRYTF. The CDR3 DNA reads TGTGCCACCAAAGAACCGGGTATTCGCTACACCTTC.

A note on this clone: Other DNA sequences from this sample encode an identical CDR3 as well. This sequence joins TRBV5-4 and TRBJ2-3, with D perhaps being TRBD1 or TRBD2 (7 bases each). The germline V gene encodes CDR1 SGHNT and CDR2 YYREEE (reference sequence). The CDR3 is 16 amino acids. V was clipped by 2 bases and J by 5 bases, with 18 bases between them. In DNA, the CDR3 is TGTGCCAGCAGCTTTCGGCAGGGGGGGGTAGGAGATACGCAGTATTTT. It encodes CASSFRQGGVGDTQYF.

In regard to this clone: The same CDR3 is also encoded by other DNA sequences in this sample. This chain joins TRBV5-1 and TRBJ2-5, with a tentative D call TRBD1 (5 bases). The CDR3 length is 14 residues. Deletions cut 4 bases from V and 0 bases from J, with 10 bases between. The germline CDR1 and CDR2 sequences are SGHRS and YFSETQ. CDR3 protein: CASSPRTNQETQYF. The CDR3 region has the DNA TGCGCCAGCAGCCCTCGGACAAACCAAGAGACCCAGTACTTC. The full variable domain, rest sourced from reference TRBV5-1 and TRBJ2-5, is KAGVTQTPRYLIKTRGQQVTLSCSPISGHRSVSWYQQTPGQGLQFLFEYFSETQRNKGNFPGRFSGRQFSNSRSEMNVSTLELGDSALYLCASSPRTNQETQYFGPGTRLLVL.

The chain has TRBV5-1 and TRBJ2-5; D may be TRBD2 (5 bases). The J call is doubtful: the DNA matches TRBJ2-7 better. The germline V gene encodes CDR1 SGHRS and CDR2 YFSETQ. The CDR3 loop spans 11 amino acids. The CDR3 protein is CASSSGSEQYF. The CDR3 DNA follows: TGCGCCAGCAGCTCGGGAAGCGAGCAGTACTTC.

The chain links TRBV29-1 to TRBJ2-4; the D is unclear. The CDR3 length is 15 residues. The germline V and J ends were trimmed by 3 bases and 3 bases, with 15 bases remaining between them. The germline gives CDR1 SQVTM, CDR2 ANQGSEA. The CDR3 DNA is TGCAGCGTTGATTCGACGGACGCCAACAAAAACATTCAGTACTTC. Amino acid sequence: CSVDSTDANKNIQYF.

This sequence joins TRBV7-2 and TRBJ2-1; 11 nucleotides line up with TRBD2. Germline lookup yields CDR1 SGHTA and CDR2 FQGNSA. With V trimmed by 2 bases and J by 5 bases, 2 bases remained unmatched. CDR3 size: 15 residues. In DNA form, the CDR3 reads TGTGCCAGCAGCTTACTAGCGGGAGGCAACAATGAGCAGTTCTTC. Protein sequence: CASSLLAGGNNEQFF.

The V call is TRBV5-1, the J call TRBJ2-1, with D possibly TRBD2 on 5 matching bases. V was cut by 0 bases and J by 0 bases, with 16 bases left in between. The CDR3 is 18 amino acids. CDR1 is SGHRS, CDR2 YFSETQ, per germline. CDR3 sequence reads: CASSLDWERLSSYNEQFF. CDR3 nucleotide sequence: TGCGCCAGCAGCTTGGATTGGGAGCGACTTAGCTCCTACAATGAGCAGTTCTTC.

This clone was seen a few times. The rearrangement joins TRBV10-3 to TRBJ2-7, with TRBD2 matching over 11 bases. The junction had 7 bases not matched to a gene; V was cut back by 6 bases and J by 3 bases. The CDR3 runs to 15 residues. Germline V gives CDR1 ENHRY, CDR2 SYGVKD. The CDR3 nucleotides are TGTGCCATCAGGGGGGCCGGGACTAGCGGCTACGAGCAGTACTTC. As protein: CAIRGAGTSGYEQYF.

This clone was observed a handful of times. This chain joins TRBV10-3 and TRBJ1-1; D remains ambiguous. CDR1 and CDR2 from the germline V gene are ENHRY and SYGVKD. The CDR3 covers 14 residues. V lost 5 bases to trimming and J lost 5 bases, with 15 bases between them. CDR3 in amino acids: CAISLSGLDTEAFF. The DNA for the CDR3 is TGTGCCATCAGTCTATCGGGCTTAGATACTGAAGCTTTCTTT.

The CDR3 spells CASSLEGSYNEQFF. For the CDR3, the DNA is TGTGCCAGCAGCTTAGAGGGTAGCTACAATGAGCAGTTCTTC. This chain links TRBV7-2 with TRBJ2-1; D call uncertain. V dropped 1 base and J dropped 3 bases, with 7 bases sitting between them. Germline loops: CDR1 SGHTA, CDR2 FQGNSA. This CDR3 comprises 14 residues.

The chain uses TRBV7-9 and TRBJ1-1; D not certain. This CDR3 contains 13 residues. Trimming took 1 base from V and 1 from J, leaving 4 bases between them. In germline, CDR1 is SEHNR, CDR2 FQNEAQ (reference sequence). DNA for the CDR3: TGTGCCAGCAGCTTAGAAGGGAACACTGAAGCTTTCTTT. Its protein is CASSLEGNTEAFF.

This clone was detected a few times. V usage is TRBV28 and J usage is TRBJ2-1; TRBD2 matches at 8 bases. Losses at the gene ends were 10 bases for V and 2 bases for J; bases not matched to a gene: 7. The germline CDR1 and CDR2 sequences are MDHEN and SYDVKM. The length of the CDR3 is 14 residues. The CDR3, as DNA: TGTGCCACCCGTAGCGGGGCCGCCTACAATGAGCAGTTCTTC. Translating it yields CATRSGAAYNEQFF.